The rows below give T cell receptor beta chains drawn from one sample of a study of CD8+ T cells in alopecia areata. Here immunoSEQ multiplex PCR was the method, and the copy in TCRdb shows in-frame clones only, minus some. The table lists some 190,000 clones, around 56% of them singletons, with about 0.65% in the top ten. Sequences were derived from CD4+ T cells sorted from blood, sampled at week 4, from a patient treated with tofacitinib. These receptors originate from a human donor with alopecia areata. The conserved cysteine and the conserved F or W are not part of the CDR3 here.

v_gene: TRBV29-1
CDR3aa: SVADGETQY

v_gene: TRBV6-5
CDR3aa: ASSYSIRGNEQF

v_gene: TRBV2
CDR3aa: ASSARNSGANVLT

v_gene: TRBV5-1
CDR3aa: ASTRDRSYEQY

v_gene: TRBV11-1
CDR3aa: ASSSRQFAGELF

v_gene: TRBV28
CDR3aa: ASTPDSSGSQY

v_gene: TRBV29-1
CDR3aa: SVGSGGSTDTQY

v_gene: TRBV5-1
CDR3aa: ASSPQLLTDTQY

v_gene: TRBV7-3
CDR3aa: ASSATGRMNTGELF

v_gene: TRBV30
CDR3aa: AWSGGRTVTDTQY

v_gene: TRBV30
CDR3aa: AWTRGISGANVLT

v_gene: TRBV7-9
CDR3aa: ASSLEEGLGQY

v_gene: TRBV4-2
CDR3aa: ASSQRPDNQPQH

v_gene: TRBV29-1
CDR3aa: SVGSYTEAF

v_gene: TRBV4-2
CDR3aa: ASSPGGSADTQY

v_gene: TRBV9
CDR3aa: ASSALLGGASGANVLT

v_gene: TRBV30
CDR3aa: AWSGTVADTQY

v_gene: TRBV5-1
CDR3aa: ASSFHMETGELF

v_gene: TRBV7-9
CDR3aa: ASSRSGVPYNEQF

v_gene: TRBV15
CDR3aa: ATSRYTGAYEQY

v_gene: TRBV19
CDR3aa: ASSITTDPDTTSYEQY

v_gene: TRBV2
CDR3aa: ASSDPPTGSGANVLT

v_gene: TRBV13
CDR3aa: ASSPPSRRTGELF

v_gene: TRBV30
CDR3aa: ACQTKKGHNEQF

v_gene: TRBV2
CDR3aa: ASSGTGDQPQH

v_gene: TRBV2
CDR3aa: ASSPRNTGELF

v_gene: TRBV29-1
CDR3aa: SVAFGPGQPQH

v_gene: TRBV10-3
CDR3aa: AIRREQGQETQY

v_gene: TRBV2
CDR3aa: ASRRSGRSETQY

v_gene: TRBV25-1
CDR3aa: ASSGSDGGYT

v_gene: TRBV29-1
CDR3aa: SVEEAENEKLF

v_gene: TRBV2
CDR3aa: ASSAGTSGNNEQF

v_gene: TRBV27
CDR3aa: APQARRVYEQY

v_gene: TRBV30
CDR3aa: AWNKLGNTEAF

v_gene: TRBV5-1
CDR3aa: ASRRSSGDLGEQF

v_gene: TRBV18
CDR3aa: ASSPLAGVESTQY

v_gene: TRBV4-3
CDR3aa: ASSQGWGSSPPQH

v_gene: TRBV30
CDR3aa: AWGTGTYNEQF

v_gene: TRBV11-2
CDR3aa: ASRETGSTDTQY

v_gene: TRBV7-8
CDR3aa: ASSLAGTYEQY

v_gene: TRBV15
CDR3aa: ATSRARGTGEQF

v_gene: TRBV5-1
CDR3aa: ASTLGLIGTEAF

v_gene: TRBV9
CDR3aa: ASSVEYRFEYEQY

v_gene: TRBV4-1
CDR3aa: ASSQEGTGSQETQY

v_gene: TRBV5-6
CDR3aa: ASSLRTGYTEAF

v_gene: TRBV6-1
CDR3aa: ASSGGSNTEAF

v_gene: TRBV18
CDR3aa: ASSPPFPGNEQF

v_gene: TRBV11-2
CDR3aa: ASSLVVAGELF

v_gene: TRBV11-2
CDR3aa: ASSHGGAGESTDTQY

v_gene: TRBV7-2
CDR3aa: ASSLNKRTAVGETQY

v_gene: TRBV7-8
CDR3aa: ASSLVAGPREAF

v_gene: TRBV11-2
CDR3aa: ASRPSGRAQETQY

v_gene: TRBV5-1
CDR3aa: ASSGDGASNQPQH

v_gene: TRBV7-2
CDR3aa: ASSLIGQYTDTQY

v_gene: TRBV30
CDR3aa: AWSGGKGTGELF

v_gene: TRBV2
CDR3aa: ASSPPVIGGAQH

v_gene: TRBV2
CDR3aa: ASRALTGGTGANVLT

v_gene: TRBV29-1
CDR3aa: SVQTGTVKNIQY

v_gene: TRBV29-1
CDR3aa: SVGPLAGVTGELF

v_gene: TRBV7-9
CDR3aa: ASSFVLAGSTDTQY